The 19 T cell receptor beta chains below come from one sample, sequenced in a study of T cells after yellow fever vaccination. TCRdb called the 5' RACE reads again in MiXCR, with one record for every CDR3 protein. In the table there are about 220,000 distinct CDR3 sequences, more than 3% of which are singletons. The sample in question was CD4+ T cells sorted from PBMCs, obtained 10 days after the yellow fever booster vaccination. Every receptor here comes from a man younger than 35 who received the YFV17D yellow fever vaccine.

This clonotype was detected many times. J is TRBJ1-6 and V is TRBV6-6, with D possibly being TRBD1 (5 bases). The CDR3 has 13 amino acids. CDR1 and CDR2 (germline): MNHNY, SVGAGI (reference sequence). Trimming left V 7 bases short and J 12 bases short, with 16 bases between. CDR3 coding DNA: TGTGCCAGCATTATCGCTTATGGGGGACCCCTCCACTTT. This sequence encodes CASIIAYGGPLHF.

This clonotype has at least ten counts. The chain joins TRBV18 to TRBJ1-3; D call uncertain. Germline V gene lookup returns CDR1 KGHSH and CDR2 LQKENI. This CDR3 is 16 amino acids long. With 6 bases removed from V and 8 bases from J, the gap between germline ends came to 23 bases. In DNA, the CDR3 is TGTGCCAGCTCTCCCATGGCCCCGACGGCCCTGGACACCATATATTTT. Its translation is CASSPMAPTALDTIYF.

In its sample, this clonotype was seen many times. The CDR3: CASSSPRTGGYEQYF. CDR3 sequence (DNA): TGTGCCAGCAGTTCCCCACGTACAGGGGGGTACGAGCAGTACTTC. The V gene is TRBV12-3 or TRBV12-4, the J gene TRBJ2-7, with TRBD1 identical over 8 bases. Losses at the gene ends were 4 bases for V and 4 bases for J; bases not matched to a gene: 9. CDR3 size: 15 residues.

The chain carries TRBV29-1 and TRBJ2-5; TRBD1 agrees at 7 bases. V was pared by 5 bases and J by 4 bases, with 7 bases of the junction left unmatched. Germline loops: CDR1 SQVTM, CDR2 ANQGSEA. The CDR3 consists of 13 residues. The DNA of the CDR3 is TGCAGCGTTTCAAGACAGGGTGGAGAGACCCAGTACTTC. Its protein is CSVSRQGGETQYF.

The table lists this clonotype with a few counts. V and J are TRBV28 and TRBJ1-1, with TRBD1 identical over 10 bases. The CDR3 loop spans 15 amino acids. The V segment lost 6 bases and the J segment 3 bases; nucleotides outside the gene matches: 7. Germline V gene lookup returns CDR1 MDHEN and CDR2 SYDVKM. The CDR3 loop is CASRSSGQGDTEAFF. In DNA form, the CDR3 reads TGTGCCAGCAGGTCGTCCGGACAGGGGGACACTGAAGCTTTCTTT. Using reference TRBV28 and TRBJ1-1 for the parts outside the CDR3, the full variable domain is DVKVTQSSRYLVKRTGEKVFLECVQDMDHENMFWYRQDPGLGLRLIYFSYDVKMKEKGDIPEGYSVSREKKERFSLILESASTNQTSMYLCASRSSGQGDTEAFFGQGTRLTVV.

The rearrangement uses TRBV5-6 and TRBJ1-1; the D gene is possibly TRBD1 (6 bases). The germline CDR1 and CDR2 sequences are SGHDT and YYEEEE. The CDR3 runs to 16 residues. Trimming removed 4 bases from V and 0 bases from J, with 16 bases in between. The CDR3 reads CASSPSTGSVNTEAFF. Here the CDR3 DNA reads TGTGCCAGCAGCCCTTCAACAGGGTCGGTGAACACTGAAGCTTTCTTT.

This clonotype was recorded many times. The J gene is TRBJ2-1, the V gene TRBV5-6; D could derive from TRBD1 or TRBD2 (5 bases each). This CDR3 region has 13 residues. CDR1 SGHDT and CDR2 YYEEEE come from the germline V gene. Trimming cost V 1 base and J 8 bases, with 10 bases left between them. This chain's CDR3 is CASSLLRGDEQFF. The CDR3 DNA follows: TGTGCCAGCAGCTTGTTAAGGGGAGATGAGCAGTTCTTC. The entire variable domain, with the rest obtained from reference TRBV5-6 and TRBJ2-1, is as follows: DAGVTQSPTHLIKTRGQQVTLRCSPKSGHDTVSWYQQALGQGPQFIFQYYEEEERQRGNFPDRFSGHQFPNYSSELNVNALLLGDSALYLCASSLLRGDEQFFGPGTRLTVL.

This clonotype was recorded at least ten times. The J gene is TRBJ2-2, the V gene TRBV24-1, with D tentatively TRBD1 (6 bases). This CDR3 contains 16 residues. Trimming removed 7 bases at V and 2 bases at J, with 16 bases between. In germline, CDR1 is KGHDR, CDR2 SFDVKD. The CDR3 sequence: CATSRDIPINTGELFF. In DNA, the CDR3 is TGTGCCACCAGCCGGGACATACCAATCAACACCGGGGAGCTGTTTTTT.

This clonotype was observed a few times. V gene TRBV5-4 combines with J gene TRBJ1-2, with D hard to call. Germline loops: CDR1 SGHNT, CDR2 YYREEE (reference sequence). Trimming removed 1 base at V and 4 bases at J, with 8 bases between. The CDR3 length is 13 residues. CDR3 bases: TGTGCCAGCAGCTTGTCCCAGAGCTATGGCTACACCTTC. It codes for CASSLSQSYGYTF.

This clonotype has ten or more counts. This chain links TRBV6-5 with TRBJ2-3; 7 bases agree with TRBD1. The CDR3 has 14 amino acids. CDR1 is MNHEY, CDR2 SVGAGI, per germline. Trimming removed 5 bases from V and 0 bases from J; junction bases left unmatched: 2. DNA for the CDR3: TGTGCCAGCAGTCCGGACAGGAGCACAGATACGCAGTATTTT. Translated: CASSPDRSTDTQYF.

A few counts support this clonotype. This chain connects TRBV5-4 to TRBJ1-2; D is unresolved. Germline V gene lookup returns CDR1 SGHNT and CDR2 YYREEE (reference sequence). There are 16 residues in the CDR3. Trimming took 3 bases from V and 8 from J, leaving 23 bases between them. CDR3 coding DNA: TGTGCCAGCAGCTCTTCCACGCACCGCTTGACTGGGGGCTACACCTTC. This translates into CASSSSTHRLTGGYTF. The variable domain in full, with the rest retrieved from reference TRBV5-4 and TRBJ1-2, is ETGVTQSPTHLIKTRGQQVTLRCSSQSGHNTVSWYQQALGQGPQFIFQYYREEENGRGNFPPRFSGLQFPNYSSELNVNALELDDSALYLCASSSSTHRLTGGYTFGSGTRLTVV.

In its sample, this clonotype was seen a few times. This chain connects TRBV11-2 to TRBJ2-3, with D perhaps TRBD1 or TRBD2 (5 bases each). The CDR3 contains 16 residues. V lost 4 bases, J lost 0 bases, and 14 bases lay in between. The germline V gene encodes CDR1 SGHAT and CDR2 FQNNGV. CDR3 region: CASSSIPGGSTDTQYF. The CDR3 DNA reads as TGTGCCAGCAGCTCGATACCTGGGGGTAGCACAGATACGCAGTATTTT. Complete variable domain (other parts from reference TRBV11-2 and TRBJ2-3): EAGVAQSPRYKIIEKRQSVAFWCNPISGHATLYWYQQILGQGPKLLIQFQNNGVVDDSQLPKDRFSAERLKGVDSTLKIQPAKLEDSAVYLCASSSIPGGSTDTQYFGPGTRLTVL.

This clonotype was seen many times. This chain uses TRBV10-3 with TRBJ1-2; D may be TRBD1 (5 bases). CDR3 size: 14 residues. Germline CDR1 reads ENHRY; CDR2 reads SYGVKD. Trimming took 7 bases from V and 8 from J, leaving 20 bases between them. This chain's CDR3 is CAITPGDGWRGYTF. The DNA for the CDR3 is TGTGCCATCACTCCCGGGGACGGGTGGAGGGGCTACACCTTC.

The rearrangement links TRBV12-3 or TRBV12-4 to TRBJ1-5; D gene ambiguous. V lost 0 bases and J lost 11, with 17 bases in between. This CDR3 is built from 15 residues. The CDR3 nucleotides read TGTGCCAGCAGTTTAGCCCGCGGCACATCCGAGGCCCAGCATTTT. Its protein is CASSLARGTSEAQHF.

This clonotype has a handful of counts. The rearrangement links TRBV5-1 to TRBJ1-2, with D uncertain. CDR1 SGHRS and CDR2 YFSETQ come from the germline V gene. The length of the CDR3 is 13 residues. Trimming left V 2 bases short and J 3 bases short, with 8 bases between. CDR3 residues: CASSFEVDYGYTF. The CDR3 nucleotides are TGCGCCAGCAGCTTTGAGGTCGACTATGGCTACACCTTC.

This clonotype appeared many times. CDR3 sequence (DNA): TGTGCCAGCAGCCGTGACAGTCGAAATGAAAAACTGTTTTTT. Translation gives CASSRDSRNEKLFF. This rearrangement joins TRBV12-3 or TRBV12-4 to TRBJ1-4, with a possible D match to TRBD1 (5 bases). This CDR3 is 14 amino acids long. The ends were cut back, 6 bases at V and 5 bases at J, with 13 bases in the middle.

This chain uses TRBV7-3 with TRBJ1-2, with D possibly matching TRBD1 (5 bases). CDR1 and CDR2 (germline): SGHTA, FQGTGA. The CDR3 runs 13 residues. Trimming stripped 2 bases from V and 4 bases from J, with 8 bases between. CDR3 sequence (DNA): TGTGCCAGCAGCTTAGCAGGGATCTATGGCTACACCTTC. Translated: CASSLAGIYGYTF.

The chain uses TRBV5-6 and TRBJ1-4; D is unclear. CDR1 and CDR2 from the germline V gene are SGHDT and YYEEEE. The CDR3 extends over 16 amino acids. Trimming cost V 4 bases and J 7 bases, with 20 bases left between them. This chain's CDR3 is CASSPRGGLRSEKLFF. The CDR3 nucleotides are TGTGCCAGCAGCCCTCGCGGTGGGCTAAGATCTGAAAAACTGTTTTTT.

This clonotype was seen repeatedly, ten times or more. The gene calls are TRBV5-1 and TRBJ2-1, with TRBD2 identical over 10 bases. The CDR3 runs 15 residues. Germline trimming cut 3 bases from V and 2 bases from J; bases unmatched to any gene: 2. Germline CDR1 and CDR2: SGHRS and YFSETQ. The chain's CDR3 is CASSSLAGAYNEQFF. The CDR3 coding sequence is TGCGCCAGCAGCTCTCTAGCGGGGGCCTACAATGAGCAGTTCTTC.